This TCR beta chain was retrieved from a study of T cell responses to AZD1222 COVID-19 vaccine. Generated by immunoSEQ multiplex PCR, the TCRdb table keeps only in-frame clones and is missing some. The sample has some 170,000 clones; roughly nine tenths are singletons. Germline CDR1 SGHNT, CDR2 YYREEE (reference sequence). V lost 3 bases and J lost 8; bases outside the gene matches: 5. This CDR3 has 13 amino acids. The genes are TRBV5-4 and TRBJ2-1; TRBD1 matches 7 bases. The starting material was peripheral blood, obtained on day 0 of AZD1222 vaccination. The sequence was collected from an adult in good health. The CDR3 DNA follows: TGTGCCAGCAGCTGGGACAGTTGGGATGAGCAGTTCTTC. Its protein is CASSWDSWDEQFF.